This TCR beta chain was documented in a study of cytomegalovirus exposure and HLA in healthy donors. Study-level points and caveats: Confirmation was obtained in vitro that three CMV-associated chains are specific for CMV antigens. No immune exposure information besides CMV serostatus was available. Presence/absence analysis assumed near-uniform sequencing depth across donors.

Notes on this clone: Its cognate antigen is unknown.

Use of 60 Vbeta and 13 Jbeta primers characterized the PCR. Original methodology: About 83 million unique TCR beta chains, roughly 10 million shared, were counted in a later analysis. The method was immunoSEQ multiplex PCR; TCRdb's version includes in-frame clones alone and lacks a portion of them. V and J calls and clone size are copied from that table; D and trimming were computed from the DNA. The sample has about 200,000 clones, around 80% seen once. CDR3 size: 14 residues. CDR1 is SGHDT and CDR2 is YYEEEE in the germline V gene. V lost 1 base, J lost 2 bases, and 10 bases lay in between. Input material: PBMCs. This TCR derives from a girl aged 2 to 9 in good health and CMV-seronegative. This chain joins TRBV5-6 and TRBJ2-7; D possibly corresponds to TRBD2 (5 bases). The CDR3, as DNA: TGTGCCAGCAGCTTGTCCCTGAGGGCCTACGAGCAGTACTTC. Residues: CASSLSLRAYEQYF.